The clone carrying this T cell receptor (beta chain) has a count of ten or more. Its target is unknown. The V gene's germline CDR1 is KGHSH and CDR2 LQKENI. CDR3 length equals 14 residues. Trimming removed 3 bases at V and 2 bases at J, with 8 bases between. This entry is derived from a study of early T cells in non-severe SARS-CoV-2 infection. About the study: Alpha and beta chains were unpaired, from unsorted whole-blood bulk RNA. Broader study findings: Matching against VDJdb likely underestimated virus-specific expansions, favoring anti-spike CD8.

The library protocol tagged individual cDNA molecules with unique molecular identifiers. MiXCR, applied by TCRdb to the 5' RACE reads, yields one record per CDR3 protein. Among tens of thousands of distinct CDR3 sequences listed, over 13% were seen once. This receptor was obtained from an adult who was a healthcare worker with PCR-confirmed SARS-CoV-2 infection or an uninfected control (not recorded which). V is TRBV18 and J is TRBJ1-3; tentatively, D is TRBD1 (6 bases). Sequencing was performed on whole blood. The chain's CDR3 is CASSPGQPGNTIYF. DNA of the CDR3: TGTGCCAGCTCACCCGGACAGCCTGGAAACACCATATATTTT.